This T cell receptor (beta chain) comes out of a study of CD8+ T cells in alopecia areata. This clone was found a few times. As yet, its antigen is unknown. Sequencing templates came from extracted RNA that was reverse transcribed into cDNA. Here immunoSEQ multiplex PCR was the method, and the copy in TCRdb shows in-frame clones only, minus some. The sample has approximately 58,000 clones, 44% seen once. General study results and limits: Sequencing of scalp samples also includes resident alphabeta T cells from normal skin.

This TCR was sampled from a human donor with alopecia areata. Sequencing was performed on NKG2D-low CD8+ T cells sorted from blood.

CDR3 in DNA: TGTGCCAGCAAGACAGGGTCAGGCTACACCTTC. It is translated as CASKTGSGYTF. The chain joins TRBV2 to TRBJ1-2; 7 nucleotides line up with TRBD1. The length of the CDR3 is 11 residues. Germline CDR1 is SNHLY and CDR2 is FYNNEI. Trimming removed 7 bases from V and 8 bases from J; junction bases left unmatched: 4.